This T cell receptor (beta chain) was documented in a study of T cell repertoires in cytomegalovirus infection. Overall study: Matching HLA type and CMV infection were both indicated by public TCR beta signatures.

The V and J ends lost 5 bases and 2 bases, in that order; junction bases with no gene match: 6. Germline V gives CDR1 SGHTA, CDR2 FQGNSA. The CDR3 sequence is 16 residues long. Comments on this clonotype: Its specificity is not known.

Each CDR3 protein is one row after TCRdb ran MiXCR on the reads. This table holds about 570,000 distinct CDR3 sequences, roughly 42% found once. Sequencing was performed on cultured PBMCs, taken from culture after CMV antigen stimulation. The chain links TRBV7-2 to TRBJ2-3; 11 bases match TRBD1. The clonotype was recovered from a human donor in good health (CMV status not recorded). Some clones in this sample may be carry-over from other donors' samples. The CDR3 nucleotides are TGTGCCAGCAGCCCAAACGGACAGGGGGCCACAGATACGCAGTATTTT. Translated, it gives CASSPNGQGATDTQYF.